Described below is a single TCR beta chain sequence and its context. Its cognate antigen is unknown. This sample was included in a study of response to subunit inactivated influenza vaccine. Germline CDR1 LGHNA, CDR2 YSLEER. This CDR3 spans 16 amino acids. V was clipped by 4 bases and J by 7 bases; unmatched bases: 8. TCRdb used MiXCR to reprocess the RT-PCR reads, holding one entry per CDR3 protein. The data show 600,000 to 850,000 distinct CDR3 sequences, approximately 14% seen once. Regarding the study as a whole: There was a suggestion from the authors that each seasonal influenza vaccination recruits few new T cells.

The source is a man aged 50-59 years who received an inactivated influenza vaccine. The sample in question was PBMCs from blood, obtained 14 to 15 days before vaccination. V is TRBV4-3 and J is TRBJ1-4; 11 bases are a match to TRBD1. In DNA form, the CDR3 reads TGCGCCAGCAGCCTCGTGTCAGGACAGGGGGCTGAAAAACTGTTTTTT. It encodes CASSLVSGQGAEKLFF.